This T cell receptor beta chain was captured by sequencing in a study of shared clonotypes between healthy human individuals. When replicate PCRs were run on sorted subsets, they used around 200 ng DNA, tens of thousands of T cell genomes. Sequencing used immunoSEQ multiplex PCR; TCRdb keeps in-frame clones, though not all of them. The repertoire holds about 1.1 million clones, with more than 75% as singletons. Splitting of CD4+ cells produced CD45RA+ naive and CD45RA-negative memory subsets. Concerning this clone itself: Antigen: not known.

V trimming: 6 bases; J trimming: 6 bases; junction bases outside the gene matches: 14. The CDR3 spans 15 residues. Germline loops: CDR1 SNHLY, CDR2 FYNNEI. Study-wide findings and caveats: Rarefaction showed sorted-subset sequencing was incomplete despite large depth. All-four-donor shared clonotypes had higher generation probabilities than non-shared clonotypes did.

The sample taken for sequencing was memory CD4+ T cells from PBMCs. Noted subset: CD45RA-negative fraction. The rearrangement uses TRBV2 and TRBJ2-7; 7 positions match TRBD2. This receptor was taken from a young man in good health. Some clones in this sample may be carry-over from other donors' samples. The CDR3 is CASRPGGSKGGEQYF. As DNA, the CDR3 is TGTGCCAGCAGGCCCGGCGGGAGCAAGGGAGGCGAGCAGTACTTC.